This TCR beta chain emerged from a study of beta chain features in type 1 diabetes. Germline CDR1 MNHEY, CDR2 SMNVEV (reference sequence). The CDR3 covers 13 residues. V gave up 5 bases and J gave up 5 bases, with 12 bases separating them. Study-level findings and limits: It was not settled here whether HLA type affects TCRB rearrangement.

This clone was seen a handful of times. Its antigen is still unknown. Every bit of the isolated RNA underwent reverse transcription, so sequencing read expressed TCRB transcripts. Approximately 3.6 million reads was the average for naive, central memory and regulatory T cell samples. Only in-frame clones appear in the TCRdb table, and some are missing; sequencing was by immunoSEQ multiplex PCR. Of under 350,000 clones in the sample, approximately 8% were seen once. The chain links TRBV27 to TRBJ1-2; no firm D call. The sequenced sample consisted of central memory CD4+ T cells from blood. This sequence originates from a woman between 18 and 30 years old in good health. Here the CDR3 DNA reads TGTGCCAGCAGTCCCCCATCGGGTTATGGCTACACCTTC. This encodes CASSPPSGYGYTF.